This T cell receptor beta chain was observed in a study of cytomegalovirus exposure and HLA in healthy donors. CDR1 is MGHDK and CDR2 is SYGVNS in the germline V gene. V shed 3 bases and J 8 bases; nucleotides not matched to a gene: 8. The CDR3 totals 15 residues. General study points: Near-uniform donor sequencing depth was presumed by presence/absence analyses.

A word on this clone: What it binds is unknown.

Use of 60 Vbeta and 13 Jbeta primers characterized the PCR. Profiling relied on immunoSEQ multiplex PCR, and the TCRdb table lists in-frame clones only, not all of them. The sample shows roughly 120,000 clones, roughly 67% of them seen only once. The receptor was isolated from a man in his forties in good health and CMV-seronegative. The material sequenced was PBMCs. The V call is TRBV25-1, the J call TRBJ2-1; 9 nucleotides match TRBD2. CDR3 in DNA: TGTGCCAGCAGTGACCTCATCGCGGGAGGGGATGAGCAGTTCTTC. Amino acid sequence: CASSDLIAGGDEQFF.